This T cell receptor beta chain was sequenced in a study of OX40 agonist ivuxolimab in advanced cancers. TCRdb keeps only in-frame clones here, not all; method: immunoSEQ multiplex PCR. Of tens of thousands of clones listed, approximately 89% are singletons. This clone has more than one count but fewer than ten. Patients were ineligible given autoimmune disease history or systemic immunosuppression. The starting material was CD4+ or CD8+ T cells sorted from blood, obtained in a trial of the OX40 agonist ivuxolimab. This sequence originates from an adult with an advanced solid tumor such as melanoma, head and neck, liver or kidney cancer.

CDR3 in DNA: TGCAGCGTGGGCCATCCTGGAGTGAACACTGAAGCTTTCTTT. The encoded protein is CSVGHPGVNTEAFF. The rearrangement uses TRBV29-1 and TRBJ1-1; D gene ambiguous. The CDR3 has 14 amino acids. In germline, CDR1 is SQVTM, CDR2 ANQGSEA. Trimming removed 6 bases at V and 0 bases at J, with 14 bases between.